This is a list of T cell receptor beta chains from one sample in a study of tumor-infiltrating lymphocytes in primary liver carcinoma. TCRdb analysed the multiplex PCR reads with MiXCR anew, one entry per CDR3 protein. The table shows 150,000 to 200,000 distinct CDR3 sequences, with over 50% occurring only once. Specimen: peripheral blood. The origin of the receptors is a man between 40 and 49 years old with primary liver carcinoma and hepatitis B virus infection. Each CDR3 is given with its conserved first and last residue. The D gene is left open where the match is weak. Clone size is shown for a subset of rows, as once, few, many or a class of expanded clone.

abundance,len,j_gene,v_gene,d_gene,CDR3aa,CDR3nt
-,18,TRBJ2-1,TRBV6-6,TRBD2,CASSYPPTSGSSYNEQVF,TGTGCCAGCAGTTACCCACCGACTAGCGGGAGCTCCTACAATGAGCAGGTCTTC
-,15,TRBJ2-5,TRBV5-6,TRBD1,CASSWGQEPQETQYF,TGTGCCAGCAGCTGGGGACAGGAGCCTCAAGAGACCCAGTACTTC
-,13,TRBJ2-1,TRBV6-5,TRBD2,CATQLGPAGGRFF,TGTGCTACCCAGTTGGGGCCAGCGGGAGGGCGGTTCTTC
-,11,TRBJ1-6,TRBV20-1,-,CSAQDNSPLHF,TGCAGTGCCCAAGATAATTCACCCCTCCACTTT
-,15,TRBJ2-1,TRBV11-2,-,CASSLEREPYNEHFF,TGTGCCAGCAGCTTAGAGAGGGAGCCCTACAATGAGCACTTCTTC
-,15,TRBJ2-2,TRBV5-1,TRBD1,CASRGGQGNTGELFF,TGCGCCAGCAGAGGGGGACAGGGAAACACCGGGGAGCTGTTTTTT
-,13,TRBJ2-7,TRBV7-9,-,CASSLQSSYEQYF,TGTGCCAGCAGCTTGCAGAGCTCCTACGAGCAGTACTTC
few,14,TRBJ2-7,TRBV12-3/TRBV12-4,TRBD2,CASSLMAGALEQYF,TGTGCCAGCAGTTTAATGGCGGGAGCCCTCGAGCAGTACTTC
-,15,TRBJ2-4,TRBV6-1,TRBD2,CASSAGLAGKNIQYF,TGTGCCAGCAGTGCCGGACTAGCGGGGAAGAACATTCAGTACTTC
-,14,TRBJ2-3,TRBV6-1,-,CASSERQVTDTQYF,TGTGCCAGCAGTGAACGACAGGTTACAGATACGCAGTATTTT
-,16,TRBJ2-1,TRBV11-3,-,CASSRGEVISYNEQLF,TGTGCCAGCAGTCGCGGGGAGGTAATCTCCTACAATGAGCAGCTCTTC
-,13,TRBJ1-1,TRBV7-8,-,CASSLDLNTEAFF,TGTGCCAGCAGCTTAGATCTGAACACTGAAGCTTTCTTT
-,13,TRBJ2-5,TRBV10-3,-,CAINATGRETQYF,TGTGCCATCAACGCTACAGGGCGAGAGACCCAGTACTTC
-,11,TRBJ2-7,TRBV11-2,-,CASSHDYVQYF,TGTGCCAGCAGCCACGACTACGTGCAGTACTTC
-,16,TRBJ2-5,TRBV6-1,TRBD1,CASSEARDRTQETQYF,TGTGCCAGCAGTGAAGCGAGGGACAGGACGCAAGAGACCCAGTACTTC
-,17,TRBJ2-3,TRBV5-1,TRBD1,CASSVVLTGGFTDTQYF,TGCGCCAGCAGCGTCGTGTTGACAGGGGGCTTCACAGATACGCAGTATTTT
-,12,TRBJ2-5,TRBV6-2/TRBV6-3,-,CASSYAKRAQYF,TGTGCCAGCAGTTACGCCAAGCGTGCCCAGTACTTC
-,15,TRBJ2-7,TRBV29-1,TRBD2,CSIVAGSGSVGGQYF,TGCAGTATTGTAGCGGGAAGCGGGAGTGTTGGCGGGCAGTACTTC
-,16,TRBJ2-1,TRBV6-6,-,CASSYLDTSSYNEQFF,TGTGCCAGCAGTTACCTGGACACCAGCTCCTACAATGAGCAGTTCTTC
-,14,TRBJ2-7,TRBV29-1,-,CSVEDHPGSYEQYF,TGCAGCGTTGAAGATCATCCCGGCTCCTACGAGCAGTACTTC
-,18,TRBJ2-7,TRBV6-5,TRBD2,CASSYGDPGLAITYEQYF,TGTGCCAGCAGTTACGGTGATCCTGGACTAGCGATTACCTACGAGCAGTACTTC
-,16,TRBJ2-3,TRBV11-2,-,CACSLQQGMRTDTQYF,TGTGCCTGCAGTCTTCAACAGGGTATGAGAACAGATACGCAGTATTTT
-,15,TRBJ1-2,TRBV4-2,-,CASSQDGGQGHGYTF,TGTGCCAGCAGCCAAGATGGGGGGCAGGGTCATGGCTACACCTTC
once,13,TRBJ1-1,TRBV29-1,-,CSIAVQEATEALF,TGCAGCATCGCGGTGCAGGAAGCCACTGAAGCTCTCTTT